This T cell receptor (beta chain) was recovered during a study of T cells after yellow fever vaccination. This CDR3 is 14 amino acids long. Per germline, CDR1 SGHTS and CDR2 YDEGEE. With 4 bases removed from V and 0 bases from J, the gap between germline ends came to 8 bases. Remarks on this clonotype: Its antigen is as yet unknown.

By 5'RACE template switching, TCR cDNA was produced, with a universal primer site and UMIs added in the process. TCRdb recomputed calls from the 5' RACE reads with MiXCR, one row per CDR3 protein. The repertoire consists of about 160,000 distinct CDR3 sequences, with more than 5.5% occurring once and the leading ten covering around 2.3%. The study, taken as a whole, reports: Post-booster samples contained most primary-vaccination clones (more than 95% CD4, around 90% CD8). CD4 and CD8 compartments shared a small share of clonotypes.

The starting material was CD4+ T cells sorted from PBMCs, obtained 5 days after the first yellow fever vaccination. V gene TRBV5-8 combines with J gene TRBJ2-4; D possibly corresponds to TRBD1 (5 bases). This clonotype originated in a man between 18 and 29 years old who received the YFV17D yellow fever vaccine. Written as DNA, the CDR3 is TGTGCCAGCAGCCCAGGACAAGCCAAAAACATTCAGTACTTC. It specifies CASSPGQAKNIQYF.